Below, one T cell receptor (beta chain) is given with its context. Its antigen remains unknown. Using immunoSEQ multiplex PCR, the repertoire was profiled, and TCRdb retains in-frame clones only, with some absent. In the table there are some 80,000 clones, roughly 84% of which are singletons. J lost 2 bases, V lost 4 bases, and 0 bases had no gene match. The CDR3 sequence is 13 residues long. Per the germline V gene, CDR1 is SGHRS and CDR2 is YFSETQ. The data were taken from a study of OX40 agonist ivuxolimab in advanced cancers. Study-wide results and limits: Some of the lowest clonal expansion was seen in partial responders at 0.1-3.0 mg/kg.

Material: CD4+ or CD8+ T cells sorted from blood, obtained in a trial of the OX40 agonist ivuxolimab. The V and J genes are TRBV5-1 and TRBJ1-3; 7 nucleotides agree with TRBD1. This receptor was identified in an adult with an advanced solid tumor such as melanoma, head and neck, liver or kidney cancer. The DNA of the CDR3 is TGCGCCAGCAGCCAGGGGGCTGGAAACACCATATATTTT. This translates into CASSQGAGNTIYF. Full variable domain (missing parts from reference TRBV5-1 and TRBJ1-3): KAGVTQTPRYLIKTRGQQVTLSCSPISGHRSVSWYQQTPGQGLQFLFEYFSETQRNKGNFPGRFSGRQFSNSRSEMNVSTLELGDSALYLCASSQGAGNTIYFGEGSWLTVV.